In this sample, the clone carrying this T cell receptor (beta chain) turned up once. The antigen is undetermined. These data belong to a study of STAT5B mutations in CD4+ large granular lymphocyte leukemia. Produced via immunoSEQ multiplex PCR; TCRdb's table is partial and in-frame only. The sample has some 45,000 clones; 86% are singletons. The study's findings and limits: Main leukemic clonotypes were patient-specific, but roughly 26% appeared at low frequency elsewhere.

The germline CDR1 and CDR2 sequences are MNHEY and SMNVEV (reference sequence). This CDR3 is 14 amino acids long. V lost 5 bases, J lost 3 bases, and 14 bases lay in between. Sequencing was performed on CD4+ T cells from blood buffy coats. This chain joins TRBV27 and TRBJ2-7, with D tentatively TRBD2 (5 bases). This TCR came from a human donor in good health. The CDR3 region is CASSPGVFRYEQYF. CDR3 nucleotide sequence: TGTGCCAGCAGTCCCGGGGTATTTCGCTACGAGCAGTACTTC.